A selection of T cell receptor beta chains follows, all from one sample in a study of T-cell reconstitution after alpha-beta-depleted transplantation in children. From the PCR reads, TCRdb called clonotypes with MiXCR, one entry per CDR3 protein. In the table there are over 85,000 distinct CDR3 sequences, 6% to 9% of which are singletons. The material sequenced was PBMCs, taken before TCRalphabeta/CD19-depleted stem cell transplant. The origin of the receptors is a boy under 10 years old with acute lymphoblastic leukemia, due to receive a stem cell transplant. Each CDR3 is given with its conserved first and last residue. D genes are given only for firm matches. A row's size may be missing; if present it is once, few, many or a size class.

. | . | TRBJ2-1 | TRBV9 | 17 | TGTGCCAGCAGCCGACGACCGGGGGGCCATAATTATCTTGAGCAGTTCTTC | CASSRRPGGHNYLEQFF
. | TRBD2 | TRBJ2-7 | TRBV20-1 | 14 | TGCAGTGCTCCTGATAGCGGGGGGGCCTACGAGCAGTACTTC | CSAPDSGGAYEQYF
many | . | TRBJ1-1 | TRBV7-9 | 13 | TGTGCCAGCAGCCCCTGGAGCGTTACTGAAGCTTTCTTT | CASSPWSVTEAFF
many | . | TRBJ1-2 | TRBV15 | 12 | TGTGCCACCAGCAGAGCCGGCTATGGCTACACCTTC | CATSRAGYGYTF
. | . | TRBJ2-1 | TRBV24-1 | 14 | TGTGCCACCAGTGATTTGGGGATCAGCCATGAGCAGTTCTTC | CATSDLGISHEQFF
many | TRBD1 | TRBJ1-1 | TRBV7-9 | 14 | TGTGCCAGCAGCCAGGGGGCTATGAACACTGAAGCTTTCTTT | CASSQGAMNTEAFF
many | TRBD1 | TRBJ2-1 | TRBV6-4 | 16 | TGTGCCAGCAGTGACAGGGGACAGGGAGATCACGATGAGCAGTTCTTC | CASSDRGQGDHDEQFF
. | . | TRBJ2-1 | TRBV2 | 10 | TGTGCCAGCAGAGCAGCCGAGCAGTTCTTC | CASRAAEQFF
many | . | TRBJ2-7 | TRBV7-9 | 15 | TGTGCCAGCAGCTTAGCCGGGACGTCGACCTACGAGCAGTACTTC | CASSLAGTSTYEQYF
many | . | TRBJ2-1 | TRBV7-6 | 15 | TGTGCCAGCAGCACCTCTAGTCCTGCCATCAATGAGCAGTTCTTC | CASSTSSPAINEQFF
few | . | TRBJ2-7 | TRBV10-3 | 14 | TGTGCCATCAAAAGGGACGGGTCGGCCCACGAGCAGTACTTC | CAIKRDGSAHEQYF
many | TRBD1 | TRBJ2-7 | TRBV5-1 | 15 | TGCGCCAGCAGCTTGGCCCGGACAGGGTTATACGAGCAGTACTTC | CASSLARTGLYEQYF
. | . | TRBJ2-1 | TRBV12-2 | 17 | TGTGCAAGTCGCCCTCTCCCACTAGCGGGGGGGCTAAGTGAGCAGTTCTTC | CASRPLPLAGGLSEQFF
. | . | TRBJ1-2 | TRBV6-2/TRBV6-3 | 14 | TGTGCCAGCAGTTACCCGACCCAGTTAGGTGGCTACACCTTC | CASSYPTQLGGYTF
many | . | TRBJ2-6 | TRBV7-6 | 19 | TGTGCCAGCAGCTTAGTCGGGGCCGGGAGCTACTCTGGGGCCAACGTCCTGACTTTC | CASSLVGAGSYSGANVLTF
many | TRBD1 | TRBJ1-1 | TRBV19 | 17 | TGTGCCAGTACCCGGACAGGATCTCCAAGTAGTGGCACTGAAGCTTTCTTT | CASTRTGSPSSGTEAFF
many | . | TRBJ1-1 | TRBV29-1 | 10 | TGCAGCGCTGGGGCGGCTGAAGCTTTCTTT | CSAGAAEAFF
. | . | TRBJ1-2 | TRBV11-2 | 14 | TGTGCCAGCAGCTTAGATAACGCAAACTATGGCTACACCTTC | CASSLDNANYGYTF
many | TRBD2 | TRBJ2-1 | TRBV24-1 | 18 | TGTGCCACCAGTGCCGGGGACCTTAGCGGGGGGGACTTCAATGAGCAGTTCTTC | CATSAGDLSGGDFNEQFF
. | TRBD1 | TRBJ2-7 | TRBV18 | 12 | TGTGCCAGCCGGACAGGGGCCAACGAGCAGTACTTC | CASRTGANEQYF
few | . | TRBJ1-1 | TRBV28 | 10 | TGTGCCAGCAGTCGAACAAAAGCTTTCTTT | CASSRTKAFF
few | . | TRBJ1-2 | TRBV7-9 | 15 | TGTGCCAGCAGCTTAGCCCCTACAGTGACCTATGGCTACACCTTC | CASSLAPTVTYGYTF
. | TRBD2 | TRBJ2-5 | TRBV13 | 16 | TGTGCCAGCAGCCCCTCTAGCGGGGGGGCCAGAGAGACCCAGTACTTC | CASSPSSGGARETQYF
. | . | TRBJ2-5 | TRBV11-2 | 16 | TGTGCCAGCAGCCTACAGGGCCTGGGGGTTGTAGAGACCCAGTACTTC | CASSLQGLGVVETQYF
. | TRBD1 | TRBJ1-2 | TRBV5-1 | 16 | TGCGCCAGCACCTTCGGGGACAGGCCGGGAAACTATGGCTACACCTTC | CASTFGDRPGNYGYTF
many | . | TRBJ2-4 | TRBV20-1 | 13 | TGCAGTGCTAGAGAAGACCGGGACAACATTCAGTACTTC | CSAREDRDNIQYF
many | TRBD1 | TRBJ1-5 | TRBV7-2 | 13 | TGTGCCAGCAGCCCAGGGACAGGGGAGTCCCAGCATTTT | CASSPGTGESQHF